This TCR beta chain appears in the sequencing data of a study of read filtering for tumor transcriptome and immune sequencing. Study-wide background: Mean patient age was roughly 72 years, range roughly 45 to 85; over 16 male, more than 11 female. Study results and caveats: Dropping single-read clonotypes raised IR-seq and RNA-seq shared-clonotype correlation.

The germline CDR1 and CDR2 sequences are MNHEY and SVGEGT. The CDR3 spans 15 residues. The V and J ends lost 4 bases and 6 bases, in that order; junction bases with no gene match: 9. This clonotype was recorded at least ten times. Its specificity is unknown. This library used about 360 ng RNA and molecular barcoded adaptors spanning alpha/delta and beta/gamma chains. TCRdb ran MiXCR on the reads and lists one entry per CDR3 protein. The sample lists fewer than 25,000 distinct CDR3 sequences, about 20% occurring once. This rearrangement joins TRBV6-2 or TRBV6-3 to TRBJ1-5; TRBD1 matches at 7 bases. This TCR came from a donor at least 40 years old with multiple myeloma. Sequenced material: a population of CD138-negative cells sorted from bone marrow. The CDR3: CASSFQPTGLQPQHF. The CDR3 DNA sequence: TGTGCCAGCAGTTTCCAACCGACAGGGCTTCAGCCCCAGCATTTT.